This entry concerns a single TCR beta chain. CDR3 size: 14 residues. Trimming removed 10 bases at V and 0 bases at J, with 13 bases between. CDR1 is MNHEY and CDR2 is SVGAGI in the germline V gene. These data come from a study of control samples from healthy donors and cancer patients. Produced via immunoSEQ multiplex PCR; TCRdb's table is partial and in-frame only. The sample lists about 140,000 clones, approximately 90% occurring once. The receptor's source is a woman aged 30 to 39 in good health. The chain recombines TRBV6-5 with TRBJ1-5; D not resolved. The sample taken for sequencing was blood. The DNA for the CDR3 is TGTGCCACCTTGAACGGGGTTAGCAATCAGCCCCAGCATTTT. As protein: CATLNGVSNQPQHF.